Listed below are T cell receptor beta chains from one sample, sequenced in a study of T cell clusters in autoimmune cytopenias. TCRdb re-called the multiplex PCR reads and catalogs CDR3 proteins one per entry, DNA excluded. The sample data list 9,500 to 12,000 distinct CDR3 sequences. This sample was also put to use in a study of T cell repertoires in aging, cancer and after chemotherapy.

Sequenced sample: peripheral blood. The receptor set was obtained from a human donor in good health. Both conserved end residues are part of each CDR3. Clone size is not always given. Where it is, it says once, few, many or a class for expanded clones.

TRBV13	.	TRBJ2-3	12	CASSSHTDTQYF
TRBV19	.	TRBJ2-7	13	CASSTGQYHEQYF
TRBV6-6	.	TRBJ2-1	16	CASSGALAGGYNEQFF
TRBV5-1	.	TRBJ2-5	15	CASSPGTGLEETQYF
TRBV5-4	.	TRBJ2-1	12	CASSLLAGEQFF
TRBV25-1	.	TRBJ1-3	17	CASNGNPRHTSGNTIYF
TRBV7-2	.	TRBJ2-7	15	CASSSGDRGHYEQYF
TRBV6-2/TRBV6-3	.	TRBJ2-1	14	CASRGMGGYNEQFF
TRBV7-2	medium-sized	TRBJ2-3	15	CASSQGSGITDTQYF
TRBV7-9	.	TRBJ2-5	15	CASSSRLAGGRTQYF
TRBV6-2/TRBV6-3	medium-sized	TRBJ1-6	16	CASSYLGQGLNSPLHF
TRBV27	medium-sized	TRBJ2-7	16	CASSSLARGSSYEQYF
TRBV30	medium-sized	TRBJ1-2	13	CAWSVPPGGGYTF
TRBV20-1	.	TRBJ1-2	15	CSARVESGTYYGYTF
TRBV6-5	.	TRBJ1-2	16	CASRAGTGRRQGGYTF
TRBV5-4	.	TRBJ2-5	15	CASSLGLAYQETQYF
TRBV7-9	.	TRBJ2-7	15	CASSPPPAGLYEQYF
TRBV6-2/TRBV6-3	.	TRBJ1-6	18	CASSYSFRGRDWDSPLHF
TRBV30	.	TRBJ2-3	14	CAWRGLAATDTQYF
TRBV6-5	medium-sized	TRBJ2-5	16	CASSGSRGFAQETQYF
TRBV7-2	medium-sized	TRBJ2-5	11	CASSLKETQYF
TRBV6-5	medium-sized	TRBJ1-1	12	CASSGGWTEAFF
TRBV20-1	medium-sized	TRBJ2-1	14	CSARALAGVNEQFF
TRBV7-2	medium-sized	TRBJ1-2	13	CASSSTGQRGYTF
TRBV12-3/TRBV12-4	.	TRBJ1-1	14	CASSLQSEQGAAFF
TRBV10-3	.	TRBJ2-5	16	CAISESTSGAQETQYF
TRBV6-5	.	TRBJ2-7	14	CASKNRGGQYEQYF